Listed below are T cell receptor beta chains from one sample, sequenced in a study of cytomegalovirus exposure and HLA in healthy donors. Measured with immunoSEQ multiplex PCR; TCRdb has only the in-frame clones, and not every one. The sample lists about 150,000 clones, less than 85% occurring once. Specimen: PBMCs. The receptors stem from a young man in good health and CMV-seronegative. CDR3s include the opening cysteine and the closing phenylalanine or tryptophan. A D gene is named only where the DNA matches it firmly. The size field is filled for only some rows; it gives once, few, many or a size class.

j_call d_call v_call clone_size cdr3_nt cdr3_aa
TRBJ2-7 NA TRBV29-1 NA TGCAGCGTTGTCGGACAGCTTTCCTACGAGCAGTACTTC CSVVGQLSYEQYF
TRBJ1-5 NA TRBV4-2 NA TGTGCCAGCAGCCAAGGACGAGGGGTGACAGGTCAGCCCCAGCATTTT CASSQGRGVTGQPQHF
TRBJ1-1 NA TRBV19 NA TGTGCCAGTAGTCTCCACAGGACATTGAACACTGAAGCTTTCTTT CASSLHRTLNTEAFF
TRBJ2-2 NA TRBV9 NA TGTGCCAGCAGCGTGGGCACCACCGGGGAGCTGTTTTTT CASSVGTTGELFF
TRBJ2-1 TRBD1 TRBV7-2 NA TGTGCCAGCAGCTGGACAGGGCAATACAATGAGCAGTTCTTC CASSWTGQYNEQFF
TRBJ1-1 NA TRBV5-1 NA TGCGCCAGCAGCTACGGACAGAACACTGAAGCTTTCTTT CASSYGQNTEAFF
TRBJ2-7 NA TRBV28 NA TGTGCCAGCGCCGAGGCAGCCTACGAGCAGTACTTC CASAEAAYEQYF
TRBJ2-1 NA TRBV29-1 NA TGCAGCGTTGAAGGTAGCGGCATGCCGGATGAGCAGTTCTTC CSVEGSGMPDEQFF
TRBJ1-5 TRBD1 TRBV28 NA TGTGCCAGCAGTCGACAGGGAAATCGGCCCCAGCATTTT CASSRQGNRPQHF
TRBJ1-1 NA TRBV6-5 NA TGTGCCAGCAGTTACTCAAGCCTATCGGGTGAAGCTTTCTTT CASSYSSLSGEAFF
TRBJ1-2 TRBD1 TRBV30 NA TGTGCCTGGGGCCGGGACAGAAAAGGGGGCTACACCTTC CAWGRDRKGGYTF
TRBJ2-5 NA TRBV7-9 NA TGTGCCAGCAGCTTCTTGGAGGTTGAGCAGTACTTC CASSFLEVEQYF
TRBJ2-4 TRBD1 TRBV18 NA TGTGCCAGCTCACAGGGGACAGGGTCGACCCTCATTCAGTACTTC CASSQGTGSTLIQYF
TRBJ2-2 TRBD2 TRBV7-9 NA TGTGCCAGCAGCACTAGCGGCACCGGGGAGCTGTTTTTT CASSTSGTGELFF
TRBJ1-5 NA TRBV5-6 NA TGTGCCAGCAGCTTGAGAGGAAATCAGCCCCAGCATTTT CASSLRGNQPQHF
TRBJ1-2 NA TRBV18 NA TGTGCCAGCTCACCGGGGCAGAAATATGGCTACACCTTC CASSPGQKYGYTF
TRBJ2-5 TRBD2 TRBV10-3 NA TGTGCCATCGGGGGGGTAAGGGGTCATGAAGAGACCCAGTACTTC CAIGGVRGHEETQYF
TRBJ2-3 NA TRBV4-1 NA TGCGCCAGCAGCCAAGATCTTACTAGACCAGATACGCAGTATTTT CASSQDLTRPDTQYF
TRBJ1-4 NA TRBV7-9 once TGTGCCAGCAGCCCGCGACAGGATTATGAAAAACTGTTTTTT CASSPRQDYEKLFF
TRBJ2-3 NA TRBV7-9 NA TGTGCCAGCAGCTTATCCAGGAACCCCACAGATACGCAGTATTTT CASSLSRNPTDTQYF
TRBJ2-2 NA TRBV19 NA TGTGCCAGTAGTATAAGAGGGACCGGGGAGCTGTTTTTT CASSIRGTGELFF
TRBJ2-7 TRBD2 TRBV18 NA TGTGCCAGCACACCTCAGGGGACTAGCGGGTACACTCCTCGCGAGCAGTACTTC CASTPQGTSGYTPREQYF
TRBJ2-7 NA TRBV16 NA TGTGCCAGCAGCCAATCCGGAAGGAGCTACGAGCAGTACTTC CASSQSGRSYEQYF
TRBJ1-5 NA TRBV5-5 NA TGTGCCAGCAGCTTGTGGCGGGATCAGCCCCAGCATTTT CASSLWRDQPQHF
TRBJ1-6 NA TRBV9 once TGTGCCAGCAGCGAGGACAGCCAGAGCTCCTATAATTCACCCCTCCACTTT CASSEDSQSSYNSPLHF
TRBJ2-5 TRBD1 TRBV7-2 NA TGTGCCAGCAGCTTCCTGGACAGGCCGGAGACCCAGTACTTC CASSFLDRPETQYF
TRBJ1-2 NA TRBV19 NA TGTGCCAGTAGTTTCTCGGGGGCGGGAGTCAACTATGGCTACACCTTC CASSFSGAGVNYGYTF
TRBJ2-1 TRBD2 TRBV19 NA TGTGCCAGTAGTATGGGAATAGCGGGAGTTCCCTACAATGAGCAGTTCTTC CASSMGIAGVPYNEQFF
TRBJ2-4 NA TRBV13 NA TGTGCCAGCAGCTTAGGGCAGTCCAAAAACATTCAGTACTTC CASSLGQSKNIQYF
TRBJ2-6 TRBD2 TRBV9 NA TGTGCCAGCAGCGGACAGGCCGGGGGGGCCGGGACCGGGGCCAACGTCCTGACTTTC CASSGQAGGAGTGANVLTF
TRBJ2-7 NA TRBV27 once TGTGCCAGCAGTTTGAGGTCGAGCTCCTACGAGCAGTACTTC CASSLRSSSYEQYF
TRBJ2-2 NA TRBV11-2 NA TGTGCCAGCAGCTTGAAAACGGGGAACACCGGGGAGCTGTTTTTT CASSLKTGNTGELFF
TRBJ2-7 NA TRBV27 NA TGTGCCAGCAGCCTCACAGGGTCCGAGCAGTACTTC CASSLTGSEQYF
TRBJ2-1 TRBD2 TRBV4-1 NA TGCGCCAGCAGCCAAGTTGGGACTAGCGTTGGCAATGAGCAGTTCTTC CASSQVGTSVGNEQFF
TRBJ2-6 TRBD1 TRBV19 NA TGTGCCACCGCAGGGGGTTATGCTGGGGCCAACGTCCTGACTTTC CATAGGYAGANVLTF
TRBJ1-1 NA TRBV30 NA TGTGCCTGGAGTATGCGCAGGGACACTGAAGCTTTCTTT CAWSMRRDTEAFF
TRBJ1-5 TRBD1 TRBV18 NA TGTGCCAGCTCACCCGCAGGGGGGCAGCCCCAGCATTTT CASSPAGGQPQHF
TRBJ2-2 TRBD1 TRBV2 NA TGTGCCAGCAACAGGGGGCCCACGAACACCGGGGAGCTGTTTTTT CASNRGPTNTGELFF
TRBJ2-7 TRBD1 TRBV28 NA TGTGCCAGCAGAGGACAGGGCACCTACGAGCAGTACTTC CASRGQGTYEQYF
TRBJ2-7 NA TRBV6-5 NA TGCGCCAGCAGTTACTCCGCTAGTTACGAGCAGTACTTC CASSYSASYEQYF
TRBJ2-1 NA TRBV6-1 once TGTGCCAGCCAGACGGCAGGAACGTCCTACAATGAGCAGTTCTTC CASQTAGTSYNEQFF
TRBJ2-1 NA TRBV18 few TGTGCCAGCTCACCTGCCGCAGGGATGAATGAGCAGTTCTTC CASSPAAGMNEQFF
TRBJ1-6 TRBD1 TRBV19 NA TGTGCCAGTAGTATCGGGACAGGGGGGAATTCACCCCTCCACTTT CASSIGTGGNSPLHF
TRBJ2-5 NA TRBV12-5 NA TGTGCTAGTGGTTTGGTACGTCAGGGGCTAGGGACCCAGTACTTC CASGLVRQGLGTQYF
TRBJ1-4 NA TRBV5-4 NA TGTGCCAGCAGCGACACAGGCAAGAATAATGAAAAACTGTTTTTT CASSDTGKNNEKLFF
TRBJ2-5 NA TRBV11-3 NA TGTGCCAGCAGCTTAGGGTCAGAAGAGACCCAGTACTTC CASSLGSEETQYF
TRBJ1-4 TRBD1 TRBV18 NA TGTGCCAGCTCACCCGGGACAGCTACTAATGAAAAACTGTTTTTT CASSPGTATNEKLFF
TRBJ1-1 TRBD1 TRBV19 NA TGTGCCAGTAGATTACAGGGGGCTGGGAACACTGAAGCTTTCTTT CASRLQGAGNTEAFF
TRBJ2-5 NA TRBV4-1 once TGCGCCAGCAGCCAAGACTCAGGGCGGGAGACCCAGTACTTC CASSQDSGRETQYF